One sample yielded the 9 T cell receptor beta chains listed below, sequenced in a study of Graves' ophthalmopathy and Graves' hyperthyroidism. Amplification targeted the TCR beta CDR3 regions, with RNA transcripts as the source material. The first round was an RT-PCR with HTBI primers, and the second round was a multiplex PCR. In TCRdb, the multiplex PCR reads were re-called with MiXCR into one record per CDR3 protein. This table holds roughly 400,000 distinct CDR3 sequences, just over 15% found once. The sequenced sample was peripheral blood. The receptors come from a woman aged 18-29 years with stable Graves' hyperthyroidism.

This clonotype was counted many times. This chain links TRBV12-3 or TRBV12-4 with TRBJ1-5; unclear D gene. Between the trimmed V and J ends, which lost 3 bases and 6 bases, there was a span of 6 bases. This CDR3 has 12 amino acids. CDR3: CASSFGGQPQHF. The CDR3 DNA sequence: TGTGCCAGCAGTTTCGGCGGTCAGCCCCAGCATTTT.

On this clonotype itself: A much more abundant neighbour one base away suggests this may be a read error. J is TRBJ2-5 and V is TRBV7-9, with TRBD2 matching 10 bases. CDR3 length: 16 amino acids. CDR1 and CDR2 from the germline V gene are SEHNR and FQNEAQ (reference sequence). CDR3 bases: TGTGCCGGCAGCTTAGCGGGGGGAAAGGGCCAAGAGACCCAGTACTTC. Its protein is CAGSLAGGKGQETQYF.

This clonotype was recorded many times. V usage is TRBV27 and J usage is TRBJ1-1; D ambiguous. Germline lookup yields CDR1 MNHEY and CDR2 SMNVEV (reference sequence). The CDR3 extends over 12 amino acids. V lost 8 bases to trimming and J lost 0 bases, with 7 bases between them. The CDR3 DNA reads TGTGCCAGCGGACGTTTGAACACTGAAGCTTTCTTT. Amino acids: CASGRLNTEAFF.

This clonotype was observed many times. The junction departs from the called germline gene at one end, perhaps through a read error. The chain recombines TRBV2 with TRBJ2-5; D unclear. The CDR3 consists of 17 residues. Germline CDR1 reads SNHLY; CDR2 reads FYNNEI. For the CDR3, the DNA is TGTGTCAGCAGTGAAGCGCGTCATGTAAGGGTGCAAGAGACCCAGTACTTC. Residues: CVSSEARHVRVQETQYF.

The CDR3 DNA sequence: TGTGCCAGCAGTTTGGGACAGCTCTACGAGCAGTACGTC. It translates to CASSLGQLYEQYV. This chain joins TRBV6-5 and TRBJ2-7; 7 bases fit TRBD1. The CDR3 sequence is 13 residues long. The J segment lost 3 bases and the V segment lost 4 bases, leaving 3 bases of the junction unmatched. CDR1 and CDR2 (germline): MNHEY, SVGAGI.

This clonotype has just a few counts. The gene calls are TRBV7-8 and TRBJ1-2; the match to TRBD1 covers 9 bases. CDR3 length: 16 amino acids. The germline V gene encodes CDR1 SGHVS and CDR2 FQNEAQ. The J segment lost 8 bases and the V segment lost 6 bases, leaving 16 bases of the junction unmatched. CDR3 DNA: TGTGCCAGCAGTCCCGGGACAGGGTCCCCCCGAGGCGGCTACACCTTC. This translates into CASSPGTGSPRGGYTF.

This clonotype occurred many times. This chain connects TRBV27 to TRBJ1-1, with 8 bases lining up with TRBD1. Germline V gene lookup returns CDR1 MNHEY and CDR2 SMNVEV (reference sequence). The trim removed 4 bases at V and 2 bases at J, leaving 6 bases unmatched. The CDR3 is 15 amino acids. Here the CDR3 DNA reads TGTGCCAGCAGTTCAGGGGGCAGGAGAAACACTGAAGCTTTCTTT. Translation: CASSSGGRRNTEAFF.

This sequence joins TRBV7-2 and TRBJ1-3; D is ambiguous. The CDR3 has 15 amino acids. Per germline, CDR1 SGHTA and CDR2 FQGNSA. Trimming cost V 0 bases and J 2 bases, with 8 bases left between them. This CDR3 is CASSLAKTAGNTIYF. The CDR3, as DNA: TGTGCCAGCAGCTTAGCGAAAACAGCTGGAAACACCATATATTTT.

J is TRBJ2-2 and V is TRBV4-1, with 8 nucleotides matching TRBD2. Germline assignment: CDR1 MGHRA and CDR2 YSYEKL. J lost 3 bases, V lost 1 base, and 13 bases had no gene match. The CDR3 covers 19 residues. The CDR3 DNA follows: TGCGCCAGCAGCCAAGTGGATGTCGGAGCGGGGGTCGACACCGGGGAGCTGTTTTTT. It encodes CASSQVDVGAGVDTGELFF.